This T cell receptor (beta chain) was documented in a study of early T cells in non-severe SARS-CoV-2 infection. Study at large: It was bulk RNA from unsorted whole blood that was sequenced, and the chains were unpaired.

This CDR3 has 15 amino acids. The V and J ends lost 5 bases and 6 bases respectively, with 19 bases between them. CDR1 is SGHVS and CDR2 is FQNEAQ in the germline V gene. MiXCR, applied by TCRdb to the 5' RACE reads, yields one record per CDR3 protein. The table has tens of thousands of distinct CDR3 sequences, around 12% seen once; the top ten hold about 2.5%. This clonotype came up many times. V and J are TRBV7-8 and TRBJ1-2, with D uncertain. This receptor was taken from an adult who was a healthcare worker with PCR-confirmed SARS-CoV-2 infection or an uninfected control (not recorded which). Sample: whole blood, taken at baseline. CDR3 protein: CASSPTSLAGNGYTF. CDR3 in DNA: TGTGCCAGCAGCCCTACCTCTTTGGCGGGAAATGGCTACACCTTC.